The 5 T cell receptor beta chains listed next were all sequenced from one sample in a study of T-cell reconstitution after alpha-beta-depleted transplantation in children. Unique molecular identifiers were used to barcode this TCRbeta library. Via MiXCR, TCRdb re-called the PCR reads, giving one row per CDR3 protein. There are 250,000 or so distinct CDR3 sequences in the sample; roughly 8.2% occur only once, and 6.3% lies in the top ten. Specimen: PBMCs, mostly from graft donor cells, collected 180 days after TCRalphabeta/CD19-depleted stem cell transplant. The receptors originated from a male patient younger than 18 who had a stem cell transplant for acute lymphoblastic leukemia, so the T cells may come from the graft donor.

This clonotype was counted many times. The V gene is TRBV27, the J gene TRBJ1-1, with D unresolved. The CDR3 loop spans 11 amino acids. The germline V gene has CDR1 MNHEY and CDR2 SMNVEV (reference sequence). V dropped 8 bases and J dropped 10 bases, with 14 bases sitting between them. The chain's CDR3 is CASRSHPSAFF. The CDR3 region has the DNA TGTGCCAGCCGGTCTCACCCGTCAGCTTTCTTT.

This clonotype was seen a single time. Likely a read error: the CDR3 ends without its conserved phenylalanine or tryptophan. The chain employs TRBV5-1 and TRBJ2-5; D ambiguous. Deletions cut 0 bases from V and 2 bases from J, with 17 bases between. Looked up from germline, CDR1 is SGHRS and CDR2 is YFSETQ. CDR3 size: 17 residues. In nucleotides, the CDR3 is TGCGCCAGCAGCTTGGCCGTCGGCCGCCTCCTTCAAGAGACCCAGTACTCC. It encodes CASSLAVGRLLQETQYS.

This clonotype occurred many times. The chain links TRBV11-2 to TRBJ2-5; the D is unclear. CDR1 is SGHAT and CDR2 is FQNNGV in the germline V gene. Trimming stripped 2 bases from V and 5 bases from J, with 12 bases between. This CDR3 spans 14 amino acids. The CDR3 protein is CASSLMGSLETQYF. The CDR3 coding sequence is TGTGCCAGCAGCTTAATGGGCTCTTTGGAGACCCAGTACTTC. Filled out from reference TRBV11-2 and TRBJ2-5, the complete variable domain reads EAGVAQSPRYKIIEKRQSVAFWCNPISGHATLYWYQQILGQGPKLLIQFQNNGVVDDSQLPKDRFSAERLKGVDSTLKIQPAKLEDSAVYLCASSLMGSLETQYFGPGTRLLVL.

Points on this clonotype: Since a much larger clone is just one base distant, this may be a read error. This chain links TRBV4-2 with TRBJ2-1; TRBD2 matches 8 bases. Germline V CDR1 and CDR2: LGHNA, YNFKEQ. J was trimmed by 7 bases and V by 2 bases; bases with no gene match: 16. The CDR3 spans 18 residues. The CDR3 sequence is CASSQLLGGSGRGNEQFF. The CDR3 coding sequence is TGTGCCAGCAGCCAACTACTCGGGGGGAGCGGGAGAGGTAATGAGCAGTTCTTC.

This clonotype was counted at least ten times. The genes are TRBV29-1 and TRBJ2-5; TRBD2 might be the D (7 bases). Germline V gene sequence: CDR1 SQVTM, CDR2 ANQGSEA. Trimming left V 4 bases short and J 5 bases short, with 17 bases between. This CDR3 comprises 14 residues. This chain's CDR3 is CSVGGGGWGETQYF. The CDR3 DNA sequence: TGCAGCGTTGGAGGGGGGGGCTGGGGGGAGACCCAGTACTTC. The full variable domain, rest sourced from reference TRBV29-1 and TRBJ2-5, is SAVISQKPSRDICQRGTSLTIQCQVDSQVTMMFWYRQQPGQSLTLIATANQGSEATYESGFVIDKFPISRPNLTFSTLTVSNMSPEDSSIYLCSVGGGGWGETQYFGPGTRLLVL.